One TCR beta chain is described in this entry. J was trimmed by 5 bases and V by 1 base; bases with no gene match: 7. The germline V gene encodes CDR1 SGHVS and CDR2 FNYEAQ. The CDR3 is made up of 17 amino acids. These data originate in a study of blood T cell repertoires in COVID-19. About the study: Sources were T cells, B-cell-depleted T cells, or PBMCs; the material itself was cDNA or gDNA.

In the original processing: Using reference gene primer amplification, nucleated cell counts were estimated. Assay: immunoSEQ multiplex PCR; the TCRdb copy retains only in-frame clones and omits some. The V and J calls and the clone size are those of that table, but D and trimming were determined from the DNA. The data hold approximately 250,000 clones, with roughly 82% observed a single time. V gene TRBV7-6 combines with J gene TRBJ2-2, with 10 bases aligning to TRBD2. The sequencing input was peripheral blood. The receptor comes from a woman in her thirties or forties who had recovered from COVID-19. The CDR3 DNA reads TGTGCCAGCAGCTTAGACCATCTAGCGGGGGCAACCGGGGAGCTGTTTTTT. Its translation: CASSLDHLAGATGELFF.